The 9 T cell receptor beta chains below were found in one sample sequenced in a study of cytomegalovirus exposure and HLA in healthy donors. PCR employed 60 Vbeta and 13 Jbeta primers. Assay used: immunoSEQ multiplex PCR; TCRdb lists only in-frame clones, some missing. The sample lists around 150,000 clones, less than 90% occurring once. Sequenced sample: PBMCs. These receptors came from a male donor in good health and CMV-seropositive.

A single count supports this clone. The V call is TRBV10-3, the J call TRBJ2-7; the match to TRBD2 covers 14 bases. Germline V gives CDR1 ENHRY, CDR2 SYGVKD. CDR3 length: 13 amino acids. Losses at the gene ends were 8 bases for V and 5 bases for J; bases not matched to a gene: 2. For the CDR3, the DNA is TGTGCCATCGGGACTAGCGGGAGTCACGAGCAGTACTTC. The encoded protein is CAIGTSGSHEQYF.

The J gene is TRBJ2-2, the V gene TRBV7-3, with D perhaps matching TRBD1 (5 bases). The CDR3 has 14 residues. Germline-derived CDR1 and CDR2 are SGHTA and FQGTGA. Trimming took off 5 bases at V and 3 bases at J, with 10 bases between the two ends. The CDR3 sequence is CASSPKTDTGELFF. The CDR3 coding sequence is TGTGCCAGCAGCCCAAAGACAGACACCGGGGAGCTGTTTTTT.

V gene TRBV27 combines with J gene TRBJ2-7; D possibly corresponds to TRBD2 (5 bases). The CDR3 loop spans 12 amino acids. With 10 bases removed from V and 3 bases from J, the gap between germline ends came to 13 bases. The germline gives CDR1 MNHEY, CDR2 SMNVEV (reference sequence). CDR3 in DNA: TGTGCCACCCCAATGGGGAGCTACGAGCAGTACTTC. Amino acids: CATPMGSYEQYF.

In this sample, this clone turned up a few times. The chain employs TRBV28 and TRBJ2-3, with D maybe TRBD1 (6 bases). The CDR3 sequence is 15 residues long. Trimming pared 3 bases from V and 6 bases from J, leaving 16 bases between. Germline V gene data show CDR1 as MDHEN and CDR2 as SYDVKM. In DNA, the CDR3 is TGTGCCAGCAGTTTGAGAAACAGGGCCGCCGATACGCAGTATTTT. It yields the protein CASSLRNRAADTQYF.

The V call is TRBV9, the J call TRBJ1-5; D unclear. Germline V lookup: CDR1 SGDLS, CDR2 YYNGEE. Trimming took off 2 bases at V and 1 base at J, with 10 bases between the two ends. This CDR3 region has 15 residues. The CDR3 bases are TGTGCCAGCAGCGTCGAACCCCAGAGCAATCAGCCCCAGCATTTT. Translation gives CASSVEPQSNQPQHF.

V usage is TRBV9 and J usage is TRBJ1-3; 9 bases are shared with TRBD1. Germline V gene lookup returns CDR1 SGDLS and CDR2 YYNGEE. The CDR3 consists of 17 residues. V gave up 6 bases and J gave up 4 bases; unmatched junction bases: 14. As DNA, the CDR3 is TGTGCCAGCACCCGGACAGGGGAAGGACCATCCGGAAACACCATATATTTT. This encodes CASTRTGEGPSGNTIYF.

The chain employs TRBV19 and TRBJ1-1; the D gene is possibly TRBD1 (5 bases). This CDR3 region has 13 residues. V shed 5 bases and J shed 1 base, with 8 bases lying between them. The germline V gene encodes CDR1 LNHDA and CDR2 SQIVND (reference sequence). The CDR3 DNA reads TGTGCCAGTAGTGACAGACAGAACACTGAAGCTTTCTTT. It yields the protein CASSDRQNTEAFF.

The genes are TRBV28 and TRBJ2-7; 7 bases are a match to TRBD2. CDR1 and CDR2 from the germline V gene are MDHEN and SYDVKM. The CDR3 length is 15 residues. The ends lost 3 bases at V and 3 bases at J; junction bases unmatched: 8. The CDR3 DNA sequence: TGTGCCAGCAGTTTGGGCTGGCGGGAGTTCTACGAGCAGTACTTC. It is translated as CASSLGWREFYEQYF. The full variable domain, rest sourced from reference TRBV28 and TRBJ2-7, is DVKVTQSSRYLVKRTGEKVFLECVQDMDHENMFWYRQDPGLGLRLIYFSYDVKMKEKGDIPEGYSVSREKKERFSLILESASTNQTSMYLCASSLGWREFYEQYFGPGTRLTVT.

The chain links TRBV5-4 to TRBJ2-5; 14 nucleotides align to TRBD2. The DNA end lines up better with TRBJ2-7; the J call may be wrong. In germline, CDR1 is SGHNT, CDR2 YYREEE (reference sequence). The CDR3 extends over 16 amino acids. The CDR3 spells CASSLPGTSGSYEQYF. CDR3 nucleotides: TGTGCCAGCAGCTTGCCCGGGACTAGCGGGAGCTACGAGCAGTACTTC.